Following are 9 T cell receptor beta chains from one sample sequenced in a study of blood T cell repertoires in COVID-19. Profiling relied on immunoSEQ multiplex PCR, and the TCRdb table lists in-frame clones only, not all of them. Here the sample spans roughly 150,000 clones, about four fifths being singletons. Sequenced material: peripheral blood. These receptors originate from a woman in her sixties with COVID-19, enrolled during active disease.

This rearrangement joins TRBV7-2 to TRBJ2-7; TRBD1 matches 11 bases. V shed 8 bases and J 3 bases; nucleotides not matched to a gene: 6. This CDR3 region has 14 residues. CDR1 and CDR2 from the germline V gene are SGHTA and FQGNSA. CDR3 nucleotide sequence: TGTGCCAGCGGACAGGGGGCGCTGGGCTACGAGCAGTACTTC. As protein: CASGQGALGYEQYF.

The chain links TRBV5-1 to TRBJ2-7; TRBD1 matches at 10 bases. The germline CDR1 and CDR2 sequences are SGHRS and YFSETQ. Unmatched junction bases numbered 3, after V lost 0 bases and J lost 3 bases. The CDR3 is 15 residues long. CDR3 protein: CASSLGQGAVYEQYF. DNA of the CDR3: TGCGCCAGCAGCTTGGGACAGGGGGCTGTCTACGAGCAGTACTTC.

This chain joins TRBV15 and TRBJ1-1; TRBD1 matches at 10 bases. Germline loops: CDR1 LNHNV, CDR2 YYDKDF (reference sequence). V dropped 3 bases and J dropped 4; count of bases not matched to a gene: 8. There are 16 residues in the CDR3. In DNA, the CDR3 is TGTGCCACCAGCAGGGCCAGGAGGACAGGGGGCACTGAAGCTTTCTTT. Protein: CATSRARRTGGTEAFF.

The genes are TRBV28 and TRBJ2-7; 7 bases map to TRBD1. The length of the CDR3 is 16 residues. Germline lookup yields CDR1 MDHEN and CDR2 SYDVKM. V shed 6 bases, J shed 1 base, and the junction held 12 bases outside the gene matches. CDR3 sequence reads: CASSLRQGLISYEQYF. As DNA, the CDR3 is TGTGCCAGCAGCCTCAGACAGGGATTGATATCCTACGAGCAGTACTTC.

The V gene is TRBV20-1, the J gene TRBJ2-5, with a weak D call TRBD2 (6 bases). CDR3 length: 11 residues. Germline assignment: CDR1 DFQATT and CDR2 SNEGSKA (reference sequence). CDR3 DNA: TGCATCGGGACTCTCGGGGAGACCCAGTACTTC. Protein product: CIGTLGETQYF.

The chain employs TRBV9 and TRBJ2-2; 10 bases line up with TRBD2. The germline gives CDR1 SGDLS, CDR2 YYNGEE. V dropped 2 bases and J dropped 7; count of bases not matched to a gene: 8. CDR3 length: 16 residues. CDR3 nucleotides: TGTGCCAGCAGCGTTTCGCAGCGGGGGGGCGTCGGGGAGCTGTTTTTT. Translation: CASSVSQRGGVGELFF.

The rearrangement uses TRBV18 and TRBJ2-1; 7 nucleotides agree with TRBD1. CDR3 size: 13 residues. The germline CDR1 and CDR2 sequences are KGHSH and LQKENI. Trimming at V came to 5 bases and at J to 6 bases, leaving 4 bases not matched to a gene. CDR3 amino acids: CASSKTGVNEQFF. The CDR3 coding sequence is TGTGCCAGCTCAAAAACAGGGGTCAATGAGCAGTTCTTC.

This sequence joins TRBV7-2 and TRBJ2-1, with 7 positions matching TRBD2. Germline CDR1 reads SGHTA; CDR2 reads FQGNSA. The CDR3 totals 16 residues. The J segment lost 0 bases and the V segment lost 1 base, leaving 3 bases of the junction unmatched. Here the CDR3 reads CASSLVGEGSYNEQFF. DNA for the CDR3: TGTGCCAGCAGCTTAGTGGGGGAGGGCTCCTACAATGAGCAGTTCTTC.

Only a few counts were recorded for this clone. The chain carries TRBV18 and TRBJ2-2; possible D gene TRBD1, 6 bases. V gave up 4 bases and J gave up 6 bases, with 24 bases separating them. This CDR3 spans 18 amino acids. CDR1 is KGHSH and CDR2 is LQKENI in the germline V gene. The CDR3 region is CASSLNLPGHVRPGELFF. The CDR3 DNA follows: TGTGCCAGCTCACTAAACCTACCGGGACATGTGCGCCCCGGGGAGCTGTTTTTT. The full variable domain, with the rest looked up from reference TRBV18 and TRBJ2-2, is NAGVMQNPRHLVRRRGQEARLRCSPMKGHSHVYWYRQLPEEGLKFMVYLQKENIIDESGMPKERFSAEFPKEGPSILRIQQVVRGDSAAYFCASSLNLPGHVRPGELFFGEGSRLTVL.